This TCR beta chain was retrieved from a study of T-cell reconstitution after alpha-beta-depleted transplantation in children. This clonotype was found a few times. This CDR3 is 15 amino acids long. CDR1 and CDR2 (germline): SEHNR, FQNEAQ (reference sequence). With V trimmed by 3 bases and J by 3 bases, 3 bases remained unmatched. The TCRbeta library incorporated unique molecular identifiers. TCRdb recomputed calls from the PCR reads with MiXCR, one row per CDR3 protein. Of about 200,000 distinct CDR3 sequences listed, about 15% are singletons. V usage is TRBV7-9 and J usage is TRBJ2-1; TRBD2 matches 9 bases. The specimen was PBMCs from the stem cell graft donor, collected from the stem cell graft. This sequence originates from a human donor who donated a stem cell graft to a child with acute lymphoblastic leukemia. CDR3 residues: CASSFGRGGYNEQFF. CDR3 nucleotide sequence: TGTGCCAGCAGCTTCGGGCGGGGGGGCTACAATGAGCAGTTCTTC.